Below are 21 T cell receptor beta chains sequenced from a single sample in a study of T cells in Graves' hyperthyroidism and ophthalmopathy. The TCR beta CDR3 regions underwent amplification using RNA transcripts as the source. First-round RT-PCR with HTBI primers amplified the TCR CDR3 region. Each CDR3 protein gets one entry after TCRdb re-called the multiplex PCR reads with MiXCR. The table has a few hundred thousand distinct CDR3 sequences, under 60% seen once. Sequenced material: peripheral blood or thyroid tissue (not recorded which). These receptors were obtained from a woman younger than 35 with Graves' hyperthyroidism.

This clonotype came up many times. A much larger clone differs from this one at a single base, so this may be a read error. The chain employs TRBV6-1 and TRBJ1-5, with 10 bases matching TRBD1. V lost 3 bases and J lost 5; bases outside the gene matches: 1. This CDR3 is built from 14 residues. Germline loops: CDR1 MNHNS, CDR2 SASEGT. The CDR3 loop is CASSETGGYQPQHF. CDR3 DNA sequence: TGTGCCAGCAGTGAGACAGGGGGCTATCAGCCCCAGCATTTT.

The sample holds many counts of this clonotype. The chain joins TRBV19 to TRBJ1-4; D is perhaps TRBD1 (5 bases). The CDR3 contains 15 residues. V was shortened by 7 bases and J by 4 bases, with 16 bases between the two germline ends. Germline V gene sequence: CDR1 LNHDA, CDR2 SQIVND (reference sequence). The CDR3 loop is CASTTHRGINEKLFF. The CDR3 DNA is TGTGCCAGTACCACTCATCGGGGGATTAATGAAAAACTGTTTTTT.

The chain employs TRBV5-1 and TRBJ2-7; 7 nucleotides agree with TRBD2. The J call may not be correct, given that the DNA end is closer to TRBJ2-1. Germline CDR1 and CDR2: SGHRS and YFSETQ. The CDR3 extends over 16 amino acids. In DNA form, the CDR3 reads TGCGCCAGCAGCTTGGAGGCGGGAGCGATCTACAATGAGCAGTTCTTC. This sequence encodes CASSLEAGAIYNEQFF.

This clonotype occurred a few times. The genes are TRBV28 and TRBJ2-7; TRBD2 agrees at 9 bases. V was clipped by 5 bases and J by 7 bases; unmatched bases: 12. From germline, CDR1 is MDHEN and CDR2 SYDVKM. CDR3 length equals 15 residues. CDR3 loop: CASSLPGLALGEQYF. As DNA, the CDR3 is TGTGCCAGCAGTCTCCCGGGACTAGCTTTGGGGGAGCAGTACTTC.

At least ten counts were recorded for this clonotype. The V call is TRBV5-1, the J call TRBJ1-4; D ambiguous. V lost 6 bases to trimming and J lost 4 bases, with 13 bases between them. Germline-derived CDR1 and CDR2 are SGHRS and YFSETQ. This CDR3 comprises 14 residues. The CDR3 sequence: CASTPQSINEKLFF. Here the CDR3 DNA reads TGCGCCAGCACCCCCCAGTCAATTAATGAAAAACTGTTTTTT.

The sample holds many counts of this clonotype. The chain employs TRBV15 and TRBJ1-2; no firm D call. Germline assignment: CDR1 LNHNV and CDR2 YYDKDF (reference sequence). The CDR3 totals 13 residues. V gave up 1 base and J gave up 7 bases, with 10 bases separating them. CDR3 sequence reads: CATSRVGVRGYTF. DNA of the CDR3: TGTGCCACCAGCAGAGTGGGAGTTCGTGGCTACACCTTC.

A word on this clonotype: This clone may be a read error of a much larger clone one base away. DNA of the CDR3: TGTGCCACCAGTTTAAGGCAGGAGTATGGCTACACCTTC. Protein sequence: CATSLRQEYGYTF. The chain recombines TRBV24-1 with TRBJ1-2, with D unclear. Between the trimmed V and J ends, which lost 6 bases and 5 bases, there was a span of 12 bases. Germline lookup yields CDR1 KGHDR and CDR2 SFDVKD. CDR3 length: 13 residues.

J is TRBJ1-1 and V is TRBV7-3; 7 bases agree with TRBD1. V shed 2 bases, J shed 1 base, and the junction held 7 bases outside the gene matches. The CDR3 runs 16 residues. Germline values: CDR1 SGHTA, CDR2 FQGTGA. The CDR3 DNA reads as TGTGCCAGCAGCTTAGACAGGGCCCCGGGGAACACTGAAGCTTTCTTT. Translating it yields CASSLDRAPGNTEAFF. Together with reference TRBV7-3 and TRBJ1-1, the CDR3 gives the full variable domain: GAGVSQTPSNKVTEKGKYVELRCDPISGHTALYWYRQSLGQGPEFLIYFQGTGAADDSGLPNDRFFAVRPEGSVSTLKIQRTERGDSAVYLCASSLDRAPGNTEAFFGQGTRLTVV.

The chain recombines TRBV29-1 with TRBJ1-5; no clear D gene. The CDR3 has 11 residues. V shed 8 bases and J shed 6 bases, with 11 bases lying between them. In germline, CDR1 is SQVTM, CDR2 ANQGSEA. The CDR3 sequence is CSSTSGQPQHF. Here the CDR3 DNA reads TGCAGCTCAACTTCTGGTCAGCCCCAGCATTTT.

This clonotype was observed many times. CDR3: CASSPGTTNQPQHF. As DNA, the CDR3 is TGTGCCAGCAGCCCCGGGACAACAAATCAGCCCCAGCATTTT. This sequence joins TRBV7-8 and TRBJ1-5, with D possibly TRBD1 on 6 matching bases. The ends were cut back, 5 bases at V and 4 bases at J, with 12 bases in the middle. Germline values: CDR1 SGHVS, CDR2 FQNEAQ. The CDR3 totals 14 residues.

The chain has TRBV29-1 and TRBJ2-7; perhaps TRBD1 as D (7 bases). Trimming cost V 3 bases and J 5 bases, with 17 bases left between them. The CDR3 is made up of 14 amino acids. Germline CDR1 reads SQVTM; CDR2 reads ANQGSEA. As DNA, the CDR3 is TGCAGCGTTGACCTAGCCGGCAGGGGGGACGAGCAGTACTTC. This encodes CSVDLAGRGDEQYF.

Worth noting for this clonotype: Given a much more abundant clone one base away, this may be a read error. The chain carries TRBV7-2 and TRBJ2-7, with a tentative D call TRBD2 (6 bases). Germline V gene sequence: CDR1 SGHTA, CDR2 FQGNSA. CDR3 size: 13 residues. CDR3 in DNA: TGTGCCAGCAGCTTACTTAAGGACTACGAGCAGTGCTTC. The encoded protein is CASSLLKDYEQCF. Complete variable domain (other parts from reference TRBV7-2 and TRBJ2-7): GAGVSQSPSNKVTEKGKDVELRCDPISGHTALYWYRQSLGQGLEFLIYFQGNSAPDKSGLPSDRFSAERTGGSVSTLTIQRTQQEDSAVYLCASSLLKDYEQCFGPGTRLTVT.

This clonotype has ten or more counts. The chain links TRBV6-1 to TRBJ1-1; D is unclear. The CDR3 runs to 13 residues. Germline loops: CDR1 MNHNS, CDR2 SASEGT. V lost 6 bases, J lost 1 base, and 9 bases lay in between. CDR3 in amino acids: CASRTGGNTEAFF. CDR3 DNA sequence: TGTGCCAGCAGGACGGGAGGGAACACTGAAGCTTTCTTT.

Many counts were recorded for this clonotype. This sequence joins TRBV5-5 and TRBJ2-5; 7 nucleotides agree with TRBD2. This CDR3 spans 17 amino acids. Germline loops: CDR1 SGHKS, CDR2 YYEKEE (reference sequence). V shed 4 bases, J shed 1 base, and the junction held 13 bases outside the gene matches. The CDR3 here is CASSPWFLRESQETQYF. The CDR3 region has the DNA TGTGCCAGCAGCCCGTGGTTCCTGCGGGAGAGCCAAGAGACCCAGTACTTC.

The CDR3 bases are TGTGCCAGTAGTCTTCCGGGACTGTCCTACGAGCAGTACTTC. Amino acid sequence: CASSLPGLSYEQYF. V gene TRBV19 combines with J gene TRBJ2-7; the D gene is possibly TRBD2 (6 bases). Trimming took off 5 bases at V and 1 base at J, with 12 bases between the two ends. Germline V gene data show CDR1 as LNHDA and CDR2 as SQIVND (reference sequence). The CDR3 loop spans 14 amino acids.

This clonotype was counted between two and nine times. V and J are TRBV28 and TRBJ2-5; D not certain. This CDR3 region has 18 residues. V lost 3 bases and J lost 0, with 20 bases in between. Per the germline V gene, CDR1 is MDHEN and CDR2 is SYDVKM. The CDR3 bases are TGTGCCAGCAGTTTTCGTGGTGTGATCTGGAATTACCAAGAGACCCAGTACTTC. It is translated as CASSFRGVIWNYQETQYF.

This chain joins TRBV4-1 and TRBJ2-6; the D is unclear. The CDR3 is made up of 17 amino acids. CDR1 is MGHRA and CDR2 is YSYEKL in the germline V gene. V was cut by 0 bases and J by 0 bases, with 9 bases left in between. CDR3 in amino acids: CASSQDLGFSGANVLTF. DNA of the CDR3: TGCGCCAGCAGCCAAGATCTGGGCTTCTCTGGGGCCAACGTCCTGACTTTC.

The V call is TRBV2, the J call TRBJ1-5; D gene ambiguous. Per the germline V gene, CDR1 is SNHLY and CDR2 is FYNNEI. V lost 2 bases and J 3 bases, leaving 11 bases between the germline ends. The CDR3 consists of 15 residues. The CDR3 DNA is TGTGCCAGCAGTGAATCCGGGTCCTTCAATCAGCCCCAGCATTTT. Its translation: CASSESGSFNQPQHF.

The sample holds a few counts of this clonotype. This chain joins TRBV24-1 and TRBJ1-5; TRBD1 matches 7 bases. V was clipped by 11 bases and J by 6 bases; unmatched bases: 12. Germline values: CDR1 KGHDR, CDR2 SFDVKD. The CDR3 consists of 14 residues. The CDR3 nucleotides read TGTGCCAGCAGGTACAGGGGCGGAACTCAGCCCCAGCATTTT. This translates into CASRYRGGTQPQHF.

There are a few counts of this clonotype. The chain carries TRBV18 and TRBJ1-6; D might be TRBD1 (6 bases). V shed 3 bases and J shed 9 bases, with 18 bases lying between them. There are 16 residues in the CDR3. Germline V gene sequence: CDR1 KGHSH, CDR2 LQKENI. The CDR3 loop reads CASSPGPKGGFSPLHF. In DNA form, the CDR3 reads TGTGCCAGCTCACCCGGGCCCAAGGGGGGTTTTTCACCCCTCCACTTT.

This clonotype was counted many times. J is TRBJ1-1 and V is TRBV20-1; D is undetermined. The V end lost 3 bases, the J end lost 0 bases, and 20 bases lay between the germline ends. Looked up from germline, CDR1 is DFQATT and CDR2 is SNEGSKA (reference sequence). The CDR3 runs 17 residues. CDR3 amino acids: CSARALQALFMNTEAFF. The CDR3 region has the DNA TGCAGTGCTAGGGCACTTCAGGCCCTTTTTATGAACACTGAAGCTTTCTTT.